This T cell receptor beta chain was retrieved from a study of blood T cell repertoires in COVID-19. Study overall: COVID-19 samples, acute and convalescent, were from the United States, Italy and Spain. T cells, B-cell-depleted T cells, or PBMCs supplied cDNA or gDNA.

Source study methods: Using reference gene primer amplification, nucleated cell counts were estimated. Only in-frame clones appear in the TCRdb table, and some are missing; sequencing was by immunoSEQ multiplex PCR. V, J and clone size are taken as reported in that table, and D and trimming were inferred from the DNA itself. The table includes over 95,000 clones, 85% to 90% detected once. Trimming removed 5 bases from V and 1 base from J; junction bases left unmatched: 8. The CDR3 consists of 16 residues. Germline CDR1 is SGHTA and CDR2 is FQGNSA. The clonotype originates from a woman between 50 and 59 years old with acute or convalescent COVID-19. The chain is built from TRBV7-2 and TRBJ2-1; 7 positions match TRBD1. Sequencing was performed on peripheral blood. DNA for the CDR3: TGTGCCAGCAGCCCCGAAGGGGGCCAGTCCTACAATGAGCAGTTCTTC. Translating it yields CASSPEGGQSYNEQFF.